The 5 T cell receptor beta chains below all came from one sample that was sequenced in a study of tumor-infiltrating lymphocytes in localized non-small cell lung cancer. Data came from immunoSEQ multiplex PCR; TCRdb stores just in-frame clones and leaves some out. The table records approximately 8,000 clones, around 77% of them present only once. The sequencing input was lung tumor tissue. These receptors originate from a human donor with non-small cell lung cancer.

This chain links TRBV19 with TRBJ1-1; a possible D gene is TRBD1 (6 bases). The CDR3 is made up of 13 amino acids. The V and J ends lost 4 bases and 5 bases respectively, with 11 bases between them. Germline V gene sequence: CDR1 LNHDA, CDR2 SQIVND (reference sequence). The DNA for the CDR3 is TGTGCCAGTAGTAGATCCACAGGGACTGAAGCTTTCTTT. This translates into CASSRSTGTEAFF.

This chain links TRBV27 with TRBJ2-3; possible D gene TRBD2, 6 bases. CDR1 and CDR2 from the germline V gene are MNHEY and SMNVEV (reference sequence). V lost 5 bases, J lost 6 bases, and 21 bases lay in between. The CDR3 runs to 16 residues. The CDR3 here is CASSPSGGWTTDTQYF. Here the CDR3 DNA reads TGTGCCAGCAGTCCCAGTGGGGGGTGGACAACGGATACGCAGTATTTT.

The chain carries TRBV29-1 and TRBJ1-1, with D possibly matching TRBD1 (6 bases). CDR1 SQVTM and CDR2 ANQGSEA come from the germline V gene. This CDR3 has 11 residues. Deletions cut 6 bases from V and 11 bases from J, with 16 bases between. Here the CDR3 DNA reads TGCAGCGTCCACGGAGGGGGTGTTGCTTTCTTT. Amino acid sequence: CSVHGGGVAFF.

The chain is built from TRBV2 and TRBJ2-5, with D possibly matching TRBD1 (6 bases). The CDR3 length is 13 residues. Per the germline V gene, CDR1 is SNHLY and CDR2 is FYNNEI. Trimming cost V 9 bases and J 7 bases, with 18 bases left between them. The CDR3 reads CASHRALLGTQYF. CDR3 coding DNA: TGTGCCAGTCACAGGGCGCTCTTAGGGACCCAGTACTTC.

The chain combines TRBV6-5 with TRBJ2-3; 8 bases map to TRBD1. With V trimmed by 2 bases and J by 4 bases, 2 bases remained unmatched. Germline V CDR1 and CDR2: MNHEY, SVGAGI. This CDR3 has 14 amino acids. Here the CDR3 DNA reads TGTGCCAGCAGTTACGACAGGGGTTCAGATACGCAGTATTTT. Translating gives CASSYDRGSDTQYF.